Presented here are 10 T cell receptor beta chains from one specimen sequenced in a study of blood T cell repertoires in COVID-19. The table came from immunoSEQ multiplex PCR; TCRdb's copy has only in-frame clones and leaves some out. The sample carries about 240,000 clones, 83% recorded once. The sequenced sample was peripheral blood. The receptor source for this set is a human donor in a cohort sampled during active COVID-19.

This chain uses TRBV14 with TRBJ1-6; 8 nucleotides agree with TRBD1. With 1 base clipped from V and 7 bases from J, the junction kept 3 bases outside the gene matches. The germline gives CDR1 SGHDN, CDR2 FVKESK. The CDR3 sequence is 15 residues long. The CDR3 sequence is CASSQVHRGNSPLHF. CDR3 nucleotides: TGTGCCAGCAGCCAAGTTCACAGGGGGAATTCACCCCTCCACTTT.

The chain uses TRBV3-1 (or the pseudogene TRBV3-2) and TRBJ2-3, with 7 bases matching TRBD1. The CDR3 contains 16 residues. Per the germline V gene, CDR1 is LGHDT and CDR2 is YNNKEL (reference sequence). V was pared by 4 bases and J by 1 base, with 8 bases of the junction left unmatched. The CDR3 reads CASSPRQGWGTDTQYF. The CDR3 region has the DNA TGTGCCAGCAGCCCCCGACAGGGTTGGGGCACAGATACGCAGTATTTT.

The chain has TRBV10-3 and TRBJ2-7; TRBD1 matches 10 bases. The CDR3 has 14 amino acids. The ends lost 8 bases at V and 6 bases at J; junction bases unmatched: 10. Germline V lookup: CDR1 ENHRY, CDR2 SYGVKD. The CDR3 bases are TGTGCCATCCGACTTTCGGGACAGGGGATCGAGCAGTACTTC. Its protein is CAIRLSGQGIEQYF.

The chain couples TRBV30 to TRBJ2-1; 9 bases are a match to TRBD2. Germline trimming cut 0 bases from V and 6 bases from J; bases unmatched to any gene: 6. The CDR3 totals 15 residues. Germline V gene sequence: CDR1 GTSNPN, CDR2 SVGIG (reference sequence). In DNA form, the CDR3 reads TGTGCCTGGAGTGTAGGTAGCGGGGGTGGCAATGAGCAGTTCTTC. As protein: CAWSVGSGGGNEQFF.

This clone was seen only once. The rearrangement uses TRBV19 and TRBJ2-5, with 11 nucleotides matching TRBD2. The J segment lost 1 base and the V segment lost 4 bases, leaving 8 bases of the junction unmatched. The germline CDR1 and CDR2 sequences are LNHDA and SQIVND (reference sequence). CDR3 length: 17 residues. This CDR3 is CASSKLTSGGAQETQYF. For the CDR3, the DNA is TGTGCCAGTAGTAAACTTACTAGCGGGGGAGCCCAAGAGACCCAGTACTTC.

The rearrangement joins TRBV6-4 to TRBJ1-2; a weak D match, TRBD1 (6 bases). Germline assignment: CDR1 MRHNA and CDR2 SNTAGT. V was cut by 2 bases and J by 2 bases, with 18 bases left in between. CDR3 size: 17 residues. Written as DNA, the CDR3 is TGTGCCAGCAGTGACGGAGGCGGTCAGGGGACCAACTATGGCTACACCTTC. Encoded protein: CASSDGGGQGTNYGYTF.

The chain has TRBV6-5 and TRBJ1-4, with D possibly being TRBD1 (5 bases). Germline-derived CDR1 and CDR2 are MNHEY and SVGAGI. V shed 7 bases and J shed 5 bases, with 17 bases lying between them. The CDR3 sequence is 15 residues long. CDR3 DNA sequence: TGTGCCAGCACTCCGAATGGGGCAGGGAATGAAAAACTGTTTTTT. Amino acid sequence: CASTPNGAGNEKLFF.

The V call is TRBV19, the J call TRBJ1-1; weak D call: TRBD1 (5 bases). This CDR3 is built from 11 residues. V was clipped by 8 bases and J by 7 bases, with 11 bases between them. Germline values: CDR1 LNHDA, CDR2 SQIVND (reference sequence). The CDR3 protein is CASLRQNEAFF. Written as DNA, the CDR3 is TGTGCCAGTCTGCGACAGAATGAAGCTTTCTTT.

This clone was detected a few times. The rearrangement uses TRBV5-8 and TRBJ2-3; D is possibly TRBD2 (6 bases). Between the trimmed V and J ends, which lost 4 bases and 0 bases, there was a span of 12 bases. This CDR3 contains 15 residues. The germline V gene has CDR1 SGHTS and CDR2 YDEGEE. CDR3 residues: CASSRRALSTDTQYF. CDR3 sequence (DNA): TGTGCCAGCAGCAGGAGGGCCCTAAGCACAGATACGCAGTATTTT. The variable domain in full, completed from reference TRBV5-8 and TRBJ2-3, reads EAGVTQSPTHLIKTRGQQATLRCSPISGHTSVYWYQQALGLGLQFLLWYDEGEERNRGNFPPRFSGRQFPNYSSELNVNALELEDSALYLCASSRRALSTDTQYFGPGTRLTVL.

The CDR3 is CASYRGQGANVLTF. The CDR3 nucleotides read TGTGCCAGTTACAGGGGGCAAGGGGCCAACGTCCTGACTTTC. V is TRBV19 and J is TRBJ2-6, with 9 positions matching TRBD1. Germline V gives CDR1 LNHDA, CDR2 SQIVND (reference sequence). The CDR3 runs to 14 residues. V trimming: 8 bases; J trimming: 4 bases; junction bases outside the gene matches: 3.